The T cell receptor beta chain under discussion was sequenced for a study of cytomegalovirus exposure and HLA in healthy donors. Overall study findings and caveats: Reported results showed that the classifier diagnosed cytomegalovirus status with high specificity and sensitivity. In most subjects, TCR beta sequences reportedly gave accurate predictions of HLA-A and HLA-B alleles.

On this clone: Its antigen is undetermined.

The CDR3 runs 14 residues. Germline V gives CDR1 SGHTA, CDR2 FQGTGA. The V gene lost 8 bases and the J gene lost 2 bases, with 14 bases spanning the gap. In the PCR, 60 Vbeta and 13 Jbeta primers were used. The repertoire was sequenced with immunoSEQ multiplex PCR; TCRdb's copy has only in-frame clones and lacks some. The repertoire holds 200,000 to 250,000 clones, with about 80% as singletons. The chain combines TRBV7-3 with TRBJ2-3, with D unresolved. The sample comprised PBMCs. The source is a man aged 18 to 30 in good health and CMV-seronegative. The CDR3 spells CASRGPHPTDTQYF. The CDR3 DNA follows: TGTGCCAGCCGAGGCCCGCATCCCACAGATACGCAGTATTTT.